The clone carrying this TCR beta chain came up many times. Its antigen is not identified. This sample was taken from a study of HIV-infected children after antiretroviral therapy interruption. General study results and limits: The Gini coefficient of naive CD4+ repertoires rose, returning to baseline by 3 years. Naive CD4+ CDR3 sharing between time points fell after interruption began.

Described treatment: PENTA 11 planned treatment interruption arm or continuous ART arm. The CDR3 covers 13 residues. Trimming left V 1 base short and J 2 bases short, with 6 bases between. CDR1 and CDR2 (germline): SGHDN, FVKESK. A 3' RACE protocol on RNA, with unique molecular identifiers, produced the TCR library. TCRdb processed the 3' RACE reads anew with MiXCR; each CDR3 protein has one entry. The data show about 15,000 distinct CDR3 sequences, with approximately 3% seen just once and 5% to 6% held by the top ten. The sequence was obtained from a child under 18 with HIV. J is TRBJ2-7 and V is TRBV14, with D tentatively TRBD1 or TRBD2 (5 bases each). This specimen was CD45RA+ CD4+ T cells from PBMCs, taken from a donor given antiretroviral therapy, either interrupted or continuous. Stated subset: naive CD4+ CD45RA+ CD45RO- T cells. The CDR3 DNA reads TGTGCCAGCAGCCAAGGGGGACCCTACGAGCAGTACTTC. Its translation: CASSQGGPYEQYF.